A selection of T cell receptor beta chains follows, all from one sample in a study of radiation and T cells in renal cell carcinoma. Assay: immunoSEQ multiplex PCR; the TCRdb copy retains only in-frame clones and omits some. Of around 20,000 clones listed, roughly half are singletons. Sequences were derived from tumor tissue, sampled from a patient whose treatment included radiotherapy and nephrectomy. Every receptor here comes from a woman aged 50 to 65 with renal cell carcinoma. Both conserved end residues are part of each CDR3. D genes are given only for firm matches. Where a row states a size, it is once, few, many or the class of an expanded clone; other rows omit it.

V: TRBV11-2
D: -
J: TRBJ1-2
size: once
DNA: TGTGCCAGCAGCTTAGCGGCGGGGACGAACTATGGCTACACCTTC
CDR3: CASSLAAGTNYGYTF

V: TRBV11-2
D: TRBD1
J: TRBJ1-3
size: few
DNA: TGTGCCAGCAGTTTTCCGACAGGGCACGGCTCTGGAAACACCATATATTTT
CDR3: CASSFPTGHGSGNTIYF

V: TRBV10-3
D: -
J: TRBJ1-2
size: -
DNA: TGTGCCATCAGCTACAGCGAATTTAACTATGGCTACACCTTC
CDR3: CAISYSEFNYGYTF

V: TRBV11-2
D: -
J: TRBJ1-2
size: -
DNA: TGTGCCAGCAGCCTCGGGTCAGAAAACTATGGCTACACCTTC
CDR3: CASSLGSENYGYTF

V: TRBV9
D: -
J: TRBJ2-5
size: many
DNA: TGTGCCAGCAGCGTAAAGTTAGGGACTCGGGAGACCCAGTACTTC
CDR3: CASSVKLGTRETQYF

V: TRBV7-8
D: -
J: TRBJ1-1
size: few
DNA: TGTGCCAGCAGCCACAGGATCACGAACACTGAAGCTTTCTTT
CDR3: CASSHRITNTEAFF

V: TRBV9
D: -
J: TRBJ2-2
size: -
DNA: TGTGCCAGCAGCGTAAGTCGCGAAGTCGCCAACACCGGGGAGCTGTTTTTT
CDR3: CASSVSREVANTGELFF

V: TRBV6-5
D: -
J: TRBJ1-1
size: -
DNA: TGTGCCAGCAAAGTACAGGGGAACACTGAAGCTTTCTTT
CDR3: CASKVQGNTEAFF

V: TRBV5-1
D: -
J: TRBJ2-3
size: -
DNA: TGCGCCAGCAGCTTGAGTGGGGGAATAGATACGCAGTATTTT
CDR3: CASSLSGGIDTQYF

V: TRBV19
D: -
J: TRBJ2-4
size: -
DNA: TGTGCCAGTTGCTCAGGGGGGGGTGGAGATGTGCCAGCCAAAAACATTCAGTACTTC
CDR3: CASCSGGGGDVPAKNIQYF

V: TRBV9
D: -
J: TRBJ2-1
size: -
DNA: TGTGCCAGCAAAAAAGCGGGTGGCGGTGTCTACAATGAGCAGTTCTTC
CDR3: CASKKAGGGVYNEQFF

V: TRBV6-6
D: -
J: TRBJ1-6
size: -
DNA: TGTGCCAGCAGTTACCCTGGGGACGGTTCACCCCTCCACTTT
CDR3: CASSYPGDGSPLHF

V: TRBV29-1
D: TRBD2
J: TRBJ2-1
size: -
DNA: TGCAGCGTTCAAGCGGGGGGTAACAATGAGCAGTTCTTC
CDR3: CSVQAGGNNEQFF

V: TRBV9
D: -
J: TRBJ2-7
size: once
DNA: TGTGCCAGCAGCGTCAACCCAGGGGGGGCGGACGAGCAGTACTTC
CDR3: CASSVNPGGADEQYF

V: TRBV4-1
D: -
J: TRBJ2-5
size: -
DNA: TGCGCCAGCAGCCAAGTGGTCCAAGAGACCCAGTACTTC
CDR3: CASSQVVQETQYF

V: TRBV6-5
D: -
J: TRBJ1-4
size: -
DNA: TGTGCCAGCCGATCGGTCGGGCTAGGGGAAAAACTGTTTTTT
CDR3: CASRSVGLGEKLFF

V: TRBV4-2
D: -
J: TRBJ2-7
size: -
DNA: TGTGCCAGCAGCCCAACAGGGAAGTACGAGCAGTACTTC
CDR3: CASSPTGKYEQYF

V: TRBV6-6
D: -
J: TRBJ1-5
size: many
DNA: TGTGCCAGCAGTTACTCCCATCAGCCCCAGCATTTT
CDR3: CASSYSHQPQHF

V: TRBV5-1
D: -
J: TRBJ1-6
size: -
DNA: TGCGCCTCTAAGATTGGGGGGGTCCGGAATAATTCACCCCTCCACTTT
CDR3: CASKIGGVRNNSPLHF

V: TRBV4-1
D: -
J: TRBJ2-2
size: -
DNA: TGCGCCAGCAGCCAAGAAGGGTACACCGGGGAGCTGTTTTTT
CDR3: CASSQEGYTGELFF